Below, 2 T cell receptor beta chains from the same sample are listed, as sequenced in a study of blood T cell repertoires in COVID-19. Libraries were prepared by immunoSEQ multiplex PCR; TCRdb keeps only in-frame clonotypes and omits some of them. The profile shows about 140,000 clones, roughly 88% of them singletons. Specimen: peripheral blood. The receptors originated from a woman in her sixties with acute or convalescent COVID-19.

This clone has just a few counts. This sequence joins TRBV19 and TRBJ2-2, with D maybe TRBD1 (5 bases). The CDR3 is 14 amino acids. V lost 7 bases to trimming and J lost 0 bases, with 9 bases between them. Germline V gene data show CDR1 as LNHDA and CDR2 as SQIVND (reference sequence). CDR3 in DNA: TGTGCCAGTACTGGCAGGGCGAACACCGGGGAGCTGTTTTTT. This encodes CASTGRANTGELFF.

The rearrangement uses TRBV4-3 and TRBJ1-1, with D tentatively TRBD1 (6 bases). Germline assignment: CDR1 LGHNA and CDR2 YSLEER. Trimming pared 0 bases from V and 0 bases from J, leaving 14 bases between. This CDR3 region has 17 residues. The chain's CDR3 is CASSQEGPGHLNTEAFF. The CDR3 region has the DNA TGCGCCAGCAGCCAAGAGGGGCCGGGACACTTGAACACTGAAGCTTTCTTT.